These 29 T cell receptor beta chains share one sample of origin, sequenced in a study of cytotoxic CD8 clonotypes in ibrutinib-treated CLL. Assay: immunoSEQ multiplex PCR; the TCRdb copy retains only in-frame clones and omits some. The table lists more than 300,000 clones, about 80% of them singletons, with 6.5% to 8% in the top ten. Specimen: PBMCs, collected before ibrutinib treatment. Source of these receptors: a human donor with chronic lymphocytic leukemia.

V usage is TRBV11-2 and J usage is TRBJ2-5; 7 bases agree with TRBD1. This CDR3 has 14 residues. V trimming: 5 bases; J trimming: 5 bases; junction bases outside the gene matches: 8. Germline-derived CDR1 and CDR2 are SGHAT and FQNNGV. The CDR3 sequence: CASSPTGTVETQYF. For the CDR3, the DNA is TGTGCCAGCAGCCCGACAGGGACGGTTGAGACCCAGTACTTC.

The V and J genes are TRBV7-2 and TRBJ2-7; D might be TRBD2 (6 bases). Trimming took off 4 bases at V and 1 base at J, with 11 bases between the two ends. Germline CDR1 is SGHTA and CDR2 is FQGNSA. The length of the CDR3 is 14 residues. CDR3 in amino acids: CASSSRRGSYEQYF. The DNA for the CDR3 is TGTGCCAGCAGCTCACGCCGGGGGTCCTACGAGCAGTACTTC.

The rearrangement joins TRBV7-8 to TRBJ2-1; unclear D gene. Trimming left V 5 bases short and J 8 bases short, with 19 bases between. The CDR3 loop spans 15 amino acids. Germline V gene lookup returns CDR1 SGHVS and CDR2 FQNEAQ. Here the CDR3 DNA reads TGTGCCAGCAGCCGAAGCCCTCTAAAGCCCCATGAGCAGTTCTTC. It specifies CASSRSPLKPHEQFF.

The chain employs TRBV18 and TRBJ2-7, with 11 bases lining up with TRBD1. Germline CDR1 is KGHSH and CDR2 is LQKENI. The CDR3 runs to 13 residues. The V and J ends lost 9 bases and 3 bases, in that order; junction bases with no gene match: 4. CDR3 loop: CASRGTGGYEQYF. The CDR3 DNA reads as TGTGCCAGTCGGGGGACAGGGGGCTACGAGCAGTACTTC.

The chain combines TRBV25-1 with TRBJ2-3; possibly TRBD1 or TRBD2 for D (6 bases each). Germline V gene sequence: CDR1 MGHDK, CDR2 SYGVNS. The CDR3 has 16 amino acids. The V end lost 0 bases, the J end lost 4 bases, and 14 bases lay between the germline ends. CDR3: CASSEYSGGLADTQYF. Here the CDR3 DNA reads TGTGCCAGCAGTGAATATTCCGGGGGCCTCGCAGATACGCAGTATTTT.

The chain is built from TRBV5-5 and TRBJ2-7; D remains ambiguous. V lost 4 bases and J 0 bases, leaving 14 bases between the germline ends. Per germline, CDR1 SGHKS and CDR2 YYEKEE (reference sequence). The CDR3 runs to 15 residues. DNA for the CDR3: TGTGCCAGCAGCCTTGGCCCAGATAGCTCCTACGAGCAGTACTTC. This encodes CASSLGPDSSYEQYF.

This chain joins TRBV4-1 and TRBJ1-1; no definite D call. Germline V lookup: CDR1 MGHRA, CDR2 YSYEKL. V was clipped by 1 base and J by 4 bases, with 10 bases between them. The CDR3 totals 14 residues. The CDR3, as DNA: TGCGCCAGCAGCCAAGCTGGGGTTGGCACTGAAGCTTTCTTT. Protein: CASSQAGVGTEAFF.

The chain is built from TRBV28 and TRBJ2-2; D call uncertain. CDR3 size: 15 residues. Germline V CDR1 and CDR2: MDHEN, SYDVKM. The ends were cut back, 3 bases at V and 2 bases at J, with 10 bases in the middle. As DNA, the CDR3 is TGTGCCAGCAGTTTTGTACAACAAAACACCGGGGAGCTGTTTTTT. Translated: CASSFVQQNTGELFF.

V usage is TRBV7-2 and J usage is TRBJ2-5, with D unclear. V lost 6 bases, J lost 5 bases, and 7 bases lay in between. The CDR3 runs 11 residues. Germline values: CDR1 SGHTA, CDR2 FQGNSA. CDR3 protein: CASSPHETQYF. For the CDR3, the DNA is TGTGCCAGCAGTCCTCACGAGACCCAGTACTTC.

This sequence joins TRBV5-1 and TRBJ2-7, with a weak D call TRBD1 (6 bases). From germline, CDR1 is SGHRS and CDR2 YFSETQ. With 2 bases removed from V and 2 bases from J, the gap between germline ends came to 14 bases. The length of the CDR3 is 15 residues. The DNA for the CDR3 is TGCGCCAGCAGCTTTTCGGACAGCCTAACCTACGAGCAGTACTTC. It is translated as CASSFSDSLTYEQYF. The full variable domain, completed using reference TRBV5-1 and TRBJ2-7, is KAGVTQTPRYLIKTRGQQVTLSCSPISGHRSVSWYQQTPGQGLQFLFEYFSETQRNKGNFPGRFSGRQFSNSRSEMNVSTLELGDSALYLCASSFSDSLTYEQYFGPGTRLTVT.

This clone has just one count. This chain uses TRBV7-3 with TRBJ2-3; D is unresolved. Per the germline V gene, CDR1 is SGHTA and CDR2 is FQGTGA. There are 14 residues in the CDR3. The ends were cut back, 3 bases at V and 3 bases at J, with 10 bases in the middle. CDR3 residues: CASSFSRITDTQYF. The DNA for the CDR3 is TGTGCCAGCAGCTTCTCTAGGATAACAGATACGCAGTATTTT.

V and J are TRBV28 and TRBJ2-3, with TRBD1 matching over 7 bases. The CDR3 covers 15 residues. Germline assignment: CDR1 MDHEN and CDR2 SYDVKM. The V gene end was trimmed by 2 bases and the J gene end by 0 bases; junction bases not matched to a gene: 2. This chain's CDR3 is CASSLGQESTDTQYF. The CDR3 nucleotides read TGTGCCAGCAGTTTAGGACAGGAAAGCACAGATACGCAGTATTTT.

The sample holds one count of this clone. The rearrangement joins TRBV27 to TRBJ1-1, with a tentative D call TRBD1 (5 bases). The CDR3 has 14 amino acids. Trimming shortened V by 5 bases and J by 2 bases, and 12 bases separated the two germline ends. Germline values: CDR1 MNHEY, CDR2 SMNVEV (reference sequence). The CDR3 DNA is TGTGCCAGCAGTCACCTGGACACAAACACTGAAGCTTTCTTT. It translates to CASSHLDTNTEAFF.

The chain carries TRBV5-6 and TRBJ1-2; a possible D gene is TRBD1 (6 bases). Germline values: CDR1 SGHDT, CDR2 YYEEEE. The CDR3 consists of 16 residues. The V end lost 1 base, the J end lost 3 bases, and 16 bases lay between the germline ends. This CDR3 reads CASSLYQGHRYYGYTF. The CDR3 DNA reads as TGTGCCAGCAGCTTGTATCAGGGACACCGTTACTATGGCTACACCTTC.

V and J are TRBV7-2 and TRBJ2-5, with 7 bases lining up with TRBD2. The CDR3 is 15 amino acids. Trimming took 2 bases from V and 5 from J; bases not matched to a gene: 8. Germline V gene lookup returns CDR1 SGHTA and CDR2 FQGNSA. The CDR3 here is CASSLSGIGQETQYF. The CDR3 DNA follows: TGTGCCAGCAGCTTAAGCGGGATCGGGCAGGAGACCCAGTACTTC.

The V call is TRBV6-1, the J call TRBJ2-5, with D possibly being TRBD1 or TRBD2 (5 bases each). The CDR3 length is 14 residues. Germline V gene data show CDR1 as MNHNS and CDR2 as SASEGT. The V and J ends lost 2 bases and 2 bases respectively, with 9 bases between them. DNA for the CDR3: TGTGCCAGCAGTGAATGGGACCTGCAAGAGACCCAGTACTTC. It translates to CASSEWDLQETQYF.

This chain joins TRBV29-1 and TRBJ2-3, with 11 bases fitting TRBD1. V dropped 7 bases and J dropped 5; count of bases not matched to a gene: 8. The CDR3 spans 14 residues. Germline CDR1 and CDR2: SQVTM and ANQGSEA. The CDR3 loop is CSDTGTGGRDTQYF. Here the CDR3 DNA reads TGCAGCGACACCGGGACAGGGGGTAGAGATACGCAGTATTTT.

The V gene is TRBV9, the J gene TRBJ2-7; 8 bases are a match to TRBD2. Germline assignment: CDR1 SGDLS and CDR2 YYNGEE. CDR3 size: 15 residues. The V gene end was trimmed by 0 bases and the J gene end by 0 bases; junction bases not matched to a gene: 2. The CDR3 is CASSVGGRLSYEQYF. For the CDR3, the DNA is TGTGCCAGCAGCGTAGGCGGGAGGCTCTCCTACGAGCAGTACTTC.

The chain recombines TRBV7-3 with TRBJ2-3; TRBD2 aligns across 9 bases. Germline lookup yields CDR1 SGHTA and CDR2 FQGTGA. The V and J ends lost 4 bases and 3 bases, in that order; junction bases with no gene match: 2. The CDR3 loop spans 14 amino acids. CDR3: CASSSGLATDTQYF. The CDR3 nucleotides read TGTGCCAGCAGCTCCGGACTAGCGACAGATACGCAGTATTTT.

This sequence joins TRBV7-3 and TRBJ2-7, with TRBD2 matching over 7 bases. The CDR3 covers 13 residues. V was clipped by 2 bases and J by 6 bases; unmatched bases: 4. In germline, CDR1 is SGHTA, CDR2 FQGTGA. DNA for the CDR3: TGTGCCAGCAGCTTAGCGGGAGTGAGCGAGCAGTACTTC. Its translation: CASSLAGVSEQYF.

The chain has TRBV4-1 and TRBJ1-3; a weak D match, TRBD1 (6 bases). Deletions cut 3 bases from V and 0 bases from J, with 15 bases between. Per the germline V gene, CDR1 is MGHRA and CDR2 is YSYEKL. The CDR3 contains 17 residues. The CDR3 here is CASSHRQAINSGNTIYF. The CDR3 bases are TGCGCCAGCAGCCACCGACAGGCAATAAACTCTGGAAACACCATATATTTT.

The genes are TRBV6-5 and TRBJ2-2; TRBD1 or TRBD2 may be the D gene (5 bases each). Germline V gene lookup returns CDR1 MNHEY and CDR2 SVGAGI. The CDR3 is made up of 15 amino acids. V was cut by 6 bases and J by 5 bases, with 16 bases left in between. In DNA form, the CDR3 reads TGTGCCAGCAGAACGTTGGGGGATAAGACCGGGGAGCTGTTTTTT. It translates to CASRTLGDKTGELFF.

This clone was seen just once. The rearrangement uses TRBV10-3 and TRBJ2-1; D ambiguous. V was cut by 3 bases and J by 6 bases, with 18 bases left in between. The CDR3 extends over 16 amino acids. In germline, CDR1 is ENHRY, CDR2 SYGVKD. CDR3 sequence (DNA): TGTGCCATCAGTGAAGGTGTCCAATCTGCCCTCAATGAGCAGTTCTTC. This gives the protein CAISEGVQSALNEQFF.

The rearrangement uses TRBV30 and TRBJ2-7; D unresolved. Between the trimmed V and J ends, which lost 1 base and 0 bases, there was a span of 7 bases. Germline lookup yields CDR1 GTSNPN and CDR2 SVGIG (reference sequence). The CDR3 is made up of 13 amino acids. The CDR3 DNA sequence: TGTGCCTGGAGTGCAGTCCTCTCCTACGAGCAGTACTTC. Its protein is CAWSAVLSYEQYF.

The rearrangement joins TRBV11-3 to TRBJ2-7; tentatively, D is TRBD2 (5 bases). Trimming took 4 bases from V and 2 from J, leaving 9 bases between them. The CDR3 consists of 13 residues. Germline-derived CDR1 and CDR2 are SGHNT and YENEEA. CDR3 amino acids: CASSSGVPYEQYF. Here the CDR3 DNA reads TGTGCCAGCAGCTCCGGGGTCCCCTACGAGCAGTACTTC.

The chain joins TRBV9 to TRBJ2-7; perhaps TRBD1 as D (7 bases). The V gene lost 4 bases and the J gene lost 0 bases, with 11 bases spanning the gap. Germline V gives CDR1 SGDLS, CDR2 YYNGEE. The CDR3 extends over 14 amino acids. CDR3 in amino acids: CASSQGGSSYEQYF. As DNA, the CDR3 is TGTGCCAGCAGCCAGGGGGGCAGCTCCTACGAGCAGTACTTC.

The rearrangement uses TRBV28 and TRBJ1-2, with 8 bases identical to TRBD1. J lost 0 bases, V lost 7 bases, and 10 bases had no gene match. Germline V gives CDR1 MDHEN, CDR2 SYDVKM. The CDR3 has 16 amino acids. The CDR3 protein is CASNTLQGDSNYGYTF. Here the CDR3 DNA reads TGTGCCAGCAACACTTTACAGGGGGATTCTAACTATGGCTACACCTTC.

This sequence joins TRBV7-9 and TRBJ2-1; D might be TRBD1 (5 bases). The CDR3 covers 13 residues. Germline-derived CDR1 and CDR2 are SEHNR and FQNEAQ (reference sequence). Deletions cut 11 bases from V and 8 bases from J, with 19 bases between. Here the CDR3 DNA reads TGTGCCTGCAAGGGGTCCCCTCTGGATGAGCAGTTCTTC. This sequence encodes CACKGSPLDEQFF.

V usage is TRBV9 and J usage is TRBJ2-7; a weak D match, TRBD2 (5 bases). CDR3 length equals 13 residues. V lost 2 bases, J lost 0 bases, and 6 bases lay in between. The V gene's germline CDR1 is SGDLS and CDR2 YYNGEE. The CDR3 DNA reads TGTGCCAGCAGCGTGGGAGACTCCTACGAGCAGTACTTC. Translated, it gives CASSVGDSYEQYF.